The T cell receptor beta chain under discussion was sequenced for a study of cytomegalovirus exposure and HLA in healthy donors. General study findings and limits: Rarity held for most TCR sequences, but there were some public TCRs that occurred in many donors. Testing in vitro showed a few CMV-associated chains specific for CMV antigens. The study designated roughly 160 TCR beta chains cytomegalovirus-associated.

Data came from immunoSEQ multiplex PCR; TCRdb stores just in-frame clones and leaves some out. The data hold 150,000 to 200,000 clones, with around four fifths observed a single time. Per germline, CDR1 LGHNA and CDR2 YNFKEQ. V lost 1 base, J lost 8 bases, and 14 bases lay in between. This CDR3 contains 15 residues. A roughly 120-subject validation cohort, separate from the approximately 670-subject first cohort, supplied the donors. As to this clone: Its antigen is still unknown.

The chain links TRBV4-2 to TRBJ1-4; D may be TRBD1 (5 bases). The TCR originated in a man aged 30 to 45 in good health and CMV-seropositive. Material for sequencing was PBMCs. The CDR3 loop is CASSQGGGFGEKLFF. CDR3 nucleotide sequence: TGTGCCAGCAGCCAAGGGGGGGGGTTTGGCGAAAAACTGTTTTTT.